This T cell receptor (beta chain) derives from a study of T cell repertoires in cytomegalovirus infection. Study information: CMV epitopes that were recently identified and HLA-C-restricted were used alongside well-studied HLA-B-restricted ones. General study findings and limits: In two of eight donors, the top clonotype was HLA-C-restricted CMV-specific.

This clonotype was found many times. Its specificity is unknown. TCRdb redid the calling of the reads with MiXCR, one entry per CDR3 protein. The sample comprises 900,000 to 950,000 distinct CDR3 sequences, around 32% of which are singletons, and 11% to 15% rests with the top ten. The sequences come from cultured CD8+ T cells from PBMCs, collected from culture after CMV antigen stimulation. This receptor was taken from a human donor in good health (CMV status not recorded). Some clones in this sample may be carry-over from other donors' samples.

As DNA, the CDR3 is TGTGCCAGCAGCTTAGGGGACCGAGCCAGCTCCTACGAGCAGTACTTC. It is translated as CASSLGDRASSYEQYF. The chain carries TRBV7-9 and TRBJ2-7, with D perhaps being TRBD1 or TRBD2 (5 bases each). This CDR3 is built from 16 residues. Germline-derived CDR1 and CDR2 are SEHNR and FQNEAQ (reference sequence). Between the trimmed V and J ends, which lost 1 base and 0 bases, there was a span of 13 bases.